The rows below give T cell receptor beta chains drawn from one sample of a study of neurological immune-mediated disorders. One entry per CDR3 protein results from TCRdb running MiXCR on the 5' RACE reads. The data contain roughly 57,000 distinct CDR3 sequences, approximately 8.4% of them seen just once; the ten biggest clones take up under 2.5%. The sequencing input was PBMCs. These receptors were taken from a woman aged 40 to 49 in good health. CDR3s leave out the opening cysteine and the closing phenylalanine or tryptophan. Each record gives: J gene, V gene, D gene, CDR3 protein. D genes are given only for firm matches.

>TRBJ2-3|TRBV6-5|NA
ASSYGMRVVDTQY
>TRBJ1-5|TRBV20-1|TRBD1
SAKDREGNQPQH
>TRBJ2-2|TRBV12-3/TRBV12-4|NA
ASSLGLGGELF
>TRBJ2-7|TRBV2|TRBD2
ASRGAGSSYEQY
>TRBJ1-5|TRBV6-2/TRBV6-3|NA
ASSLNGQTSNQPQH
>TRBJ1-4|TRBV12-3/TRBV12-4|TRBD1
ASSSPPGQFYEKLI
>TRBJ2-1|TRBV9|TRBD2
ASTRTSGGYNEQF
>TRBJ2-7|TRBV20-1|NA
SARGGYDLSYEQY
>TRBJ2-5|TRBV6-5|TRBD2
ASRTSAETQY
>TRBJ2-1|TRBV6-2/TRBV6-3|NA
ASRGGGSGSEQF
>TRBJ2-5|TRBV29-1|NA
SVEVGLLGRETQY
>TRBJ2-3|TRBV12-3/TRBV12-4|NA
ASSLGRSGRVDTQY
>TRBJ1-1|TRBV19|NA
ASTPGRSTEAF
>TRBJ2-7|TRBV5-1|NA
ASSLGWPSSSYEQY
>TRBJ2-5|TRBV20-1|NA
SASWDKSFETQY
>TRBJ1-2|TRBV6-1|NA
ASTAGGGSYGYT
>TRBJ2-2|TRBV4-3|NA
ASSQDLARGSRGGLF
>TRBJ1-5|TRBV2|TRBD1
ASSGQGLFQPQH
>TRBJ2-1|TRBV20-1|TRBD2
SARDPTSGGNEQF
>TRBJ2-1|TRBV20-1|NA
SASKFEQF
>TRBJ1-1|TRBV20-1|NA
SARGRGSTEAF
>TRBJ2-1|TRBV12-3/TRBV12-4|TRBD2
ASSPQGAGGPRSYNEQF
>TRBJ2-7|TRBV12-3/TRBV12-4|NA
ASSLTAGSTYEQY
>TRBJ1-1|TRBV7-9|NA
TSSLAAGSSTEAF
>TRBJ2-3|TRBV20-1|TRBD2
SARSLAGDWDTQY
>TRBJ2-5|TRBV27|TRBD1
ASSLGQGEETQY
>TRBJ2-2|TRBV4-3|TRBD1
ASSQDLQGLTGELF
>TRBJ2-5|TRBV28|NA
ASSRRRGGVQETQY
>TRBJ1-2|TRBV13|NA
ASSLLGPLNYGYT
>TRBJ1-2|TRBV20-1|NA
SASNSASYGYT
>TRBJ2-1|TRBV6-2/TRBV6-3|TRBD2
ASSRGGVGWNEQF
>TRBJ2-1|TRBV3-1|NA
ASSQNLDNEQF
>TRBJ2-4|TRBV4-3|NA
ASSQAVQGGNIQY
>TRBJ2-1|TRBV20-1|NA
SARDNGVRGTYNEQF
>TRBJ1-1|TRBV30|NA
ACGQGHTEAF
>TRBJ2-3|TRBV7-8|NA
ASSLGRDTDTQY
>TRBJ2-1|TRBV5-1|NA
ASSLAGASYNEQF